This T cell receptor (beta chain) was recovered during a study of OX40 agonist ivuxolimab in advanced cancers. The repertoire was sequenced with immunoSEQ multiplex PCR; TCRdb's copy has only in-frame clones and lacks some. The sample lists about 70,000 clones, more than 85% seen once, with 6% to 8% in the top ten. Specimen: CD4+ or CD8+ T cells sorted from blood, collected in a trial of the OX40 agonist ivuxolimab. This TCR came from an adult with an advanced solid tumor such as melanoma, head and neck, liver or kidney cancer.

In nucleotides, the CDR3 is TGTGCCAGCAGCTTACGGTTCGATGAGCAGTTCTTC. Its protein product is CASSLRFDEQFF. The chain combines TRBV11-2 with TRBJ2-1; D is ambiguous. This CDR3 is 12 amino acids long. CDR1 and CDR2 from the germline V gene are SGHAT and FQNNGV. Trimming pared 2 bases from V and 8 bases from J, leaving 7 bases between.